This T cell receptor beta chain was sequenced in a study of spatial heterogeneity in lung cancer. Overall study results and limits: TCRs found ubiquitously expanded in tumor appeared in blood more at resection than at follow-up.

This clonotype was counted at least ten times. The antigen is undetermined. The study tagged each TCR cDNA molecule with a unique molecular identifier. TCRdb analysed the 5' RACE reads with MiXCR anew, one entry per CDR3 protein. Altogether under 11,000 distinct CDR3 sequences are present, approximately 5% being singletons, with the ten largest covering roughly a quarter. Trimming took off 5 bases at V and 2 bases at J, with 10 bases between the two ends. Germline V gene sequence: CDR1 SGHVS, CDR2 FQNEAQ. The length of the CDR3 is 13 residues. This sample's time point: sample taken at primary tumor resection. No cells were sorted before sequencing. The whole RNA sequenced was extracted from tumor, nontumor lung or frozen PBMC.

The input for sequencing was PBMCs, taken at surgery. This clonotype was sampled from a male donor with early-stage non-small cell lung cancer. The chain carries TRBV7-8 and TRBJ2-7; D gene uncertain. CDR3 loop: CASSPATTYEQYF. The CDR3, as DNA: TGTGCCAGCAGCCCGGCCACCACCTACGAGCAGTACTTC.